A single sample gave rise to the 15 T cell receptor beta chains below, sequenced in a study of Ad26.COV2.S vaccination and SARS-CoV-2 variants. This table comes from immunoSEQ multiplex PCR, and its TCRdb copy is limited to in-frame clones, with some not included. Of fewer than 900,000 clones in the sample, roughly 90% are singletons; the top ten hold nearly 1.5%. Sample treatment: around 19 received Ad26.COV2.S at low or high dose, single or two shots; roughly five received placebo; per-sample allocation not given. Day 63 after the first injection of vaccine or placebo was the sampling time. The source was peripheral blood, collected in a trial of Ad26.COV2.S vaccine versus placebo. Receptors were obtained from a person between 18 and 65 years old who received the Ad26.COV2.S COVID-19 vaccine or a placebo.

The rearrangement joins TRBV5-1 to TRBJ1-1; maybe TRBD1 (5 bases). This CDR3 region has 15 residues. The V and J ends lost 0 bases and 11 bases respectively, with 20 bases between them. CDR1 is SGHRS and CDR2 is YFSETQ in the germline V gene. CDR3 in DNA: TGCGCCAGCAGCTTGGCGGGGACGAGCCGCCAGGTGGCTTTCTTT. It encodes CASSLAGTSRQVAFF.

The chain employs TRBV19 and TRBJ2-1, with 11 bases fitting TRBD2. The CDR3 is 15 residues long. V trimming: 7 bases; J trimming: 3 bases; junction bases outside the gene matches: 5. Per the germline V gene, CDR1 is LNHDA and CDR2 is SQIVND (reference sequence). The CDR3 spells CASTHGLAGYNEQFF. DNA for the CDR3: TGTGCCAGTACCCACGGACTAGCGGGCTACAATGAGCAGTTCTTC.

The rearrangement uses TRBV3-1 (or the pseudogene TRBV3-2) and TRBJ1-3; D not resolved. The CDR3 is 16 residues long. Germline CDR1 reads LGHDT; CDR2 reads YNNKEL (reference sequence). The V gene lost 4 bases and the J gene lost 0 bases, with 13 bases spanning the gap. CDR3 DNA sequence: TGTGCCAGCAGCCCGACGACAAGTTACTCTGGAAACACCATATATTTT. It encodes CASSPTTSYSGNTIYF.

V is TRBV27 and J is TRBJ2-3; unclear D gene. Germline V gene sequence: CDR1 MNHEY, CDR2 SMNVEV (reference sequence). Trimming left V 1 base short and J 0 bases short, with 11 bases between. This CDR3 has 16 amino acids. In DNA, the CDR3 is TGTGCCAGCAGTTTATTTTCCGACCCGAGCACAGATACGCAGTATTTT. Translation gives CASSLFSDPSTDTQYF.

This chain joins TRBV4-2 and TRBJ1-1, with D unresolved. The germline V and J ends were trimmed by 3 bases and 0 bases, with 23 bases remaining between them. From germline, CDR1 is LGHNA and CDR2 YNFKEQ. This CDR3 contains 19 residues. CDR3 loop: CASSQELQSVGSVNTEAFF. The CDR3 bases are TGTGCCAGCAGCCAGGAACTACAATCGGTTGGGTCGGTGAACACTGAAGCTTTCTTT.

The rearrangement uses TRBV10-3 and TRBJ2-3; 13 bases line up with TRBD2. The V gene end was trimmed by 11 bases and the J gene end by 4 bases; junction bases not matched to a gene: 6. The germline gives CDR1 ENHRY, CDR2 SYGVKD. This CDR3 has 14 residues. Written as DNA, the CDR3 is TGTGCCTCCGGACTAGCGGGGGTGCCAGATACGCAGTATTTT. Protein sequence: CASGLAGVPDTQYF.

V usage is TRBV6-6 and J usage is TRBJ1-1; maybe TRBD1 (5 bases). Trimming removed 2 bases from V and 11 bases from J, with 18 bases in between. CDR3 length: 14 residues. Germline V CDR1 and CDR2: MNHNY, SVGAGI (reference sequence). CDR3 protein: CASSYDNSGVGAFF. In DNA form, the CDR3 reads TGTGCCAGCAGTTACGACAATTCGGGGGTAGGGGCTTTCTTT.

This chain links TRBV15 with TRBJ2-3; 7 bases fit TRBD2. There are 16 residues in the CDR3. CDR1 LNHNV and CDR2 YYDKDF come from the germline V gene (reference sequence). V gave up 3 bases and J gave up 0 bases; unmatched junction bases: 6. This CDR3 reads CATSSWGLSSTDTQYF. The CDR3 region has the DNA TGTGCCACCAGCAGTTGGGGACTATCAAGCACAGATACGCAGTATTTT. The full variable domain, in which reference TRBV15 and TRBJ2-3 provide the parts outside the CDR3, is DAMVIQNPRYQVTQFGKPVTLSCSQTLNHNVMYWYQQKSSQAPKLLFHYYDKDFNNEADTPDNFQSRRPNTSFCFLDIRSPGLGDTAMYLCATSSWGLSSTDTQYFGPGTRLTVL.

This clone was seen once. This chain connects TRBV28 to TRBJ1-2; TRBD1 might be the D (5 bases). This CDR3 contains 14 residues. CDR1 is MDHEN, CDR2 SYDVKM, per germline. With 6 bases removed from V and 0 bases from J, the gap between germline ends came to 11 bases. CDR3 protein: CASSDSNSNYGYTF. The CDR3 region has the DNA TGTGCCAGCAGCGACAGTAACTCTAACTATGGCTACACCTTC.

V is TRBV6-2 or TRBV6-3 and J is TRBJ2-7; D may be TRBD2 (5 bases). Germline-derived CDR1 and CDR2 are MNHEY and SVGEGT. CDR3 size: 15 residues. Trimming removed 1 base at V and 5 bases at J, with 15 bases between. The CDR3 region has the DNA TGTGCCAGCAGTTACTATTCCCTAGCTTCCCACGAGCAGTACTTC. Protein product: CASSYYSLASHEQYF.

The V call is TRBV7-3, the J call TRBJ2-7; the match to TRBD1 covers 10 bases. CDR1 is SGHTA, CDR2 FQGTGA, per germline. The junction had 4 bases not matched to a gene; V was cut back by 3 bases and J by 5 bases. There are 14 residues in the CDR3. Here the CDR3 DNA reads TGTGCCAGCAGCTTGGGACAGGGGAAGGACGAGCAGTACTTC. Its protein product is CASSLGQGKDEQYF.

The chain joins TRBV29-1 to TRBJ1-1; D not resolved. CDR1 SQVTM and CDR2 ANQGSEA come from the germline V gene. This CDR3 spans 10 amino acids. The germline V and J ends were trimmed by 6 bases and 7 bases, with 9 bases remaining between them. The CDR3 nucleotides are TGCAGCGTGAACGGTGGTGAAGCTTTCTTT. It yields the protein CSVNGGEAFF.

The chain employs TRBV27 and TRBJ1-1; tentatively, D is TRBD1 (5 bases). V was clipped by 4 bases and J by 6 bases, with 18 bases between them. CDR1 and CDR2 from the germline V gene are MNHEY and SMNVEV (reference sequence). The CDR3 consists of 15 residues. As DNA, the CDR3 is TGTGCCAGCAGTTCAGCGGGACTATTGGGCGCTGAAGCTTTCTTT. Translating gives CASSSAGLLGAEAFF.

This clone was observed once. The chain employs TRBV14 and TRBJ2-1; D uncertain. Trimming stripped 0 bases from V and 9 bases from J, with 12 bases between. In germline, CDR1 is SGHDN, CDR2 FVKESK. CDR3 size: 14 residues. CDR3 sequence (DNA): TGTGCCAGCAGCCAAGATATTGTTTCTTCTGAGCAGTTCTTC. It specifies CASSQDIVSSEQFF.

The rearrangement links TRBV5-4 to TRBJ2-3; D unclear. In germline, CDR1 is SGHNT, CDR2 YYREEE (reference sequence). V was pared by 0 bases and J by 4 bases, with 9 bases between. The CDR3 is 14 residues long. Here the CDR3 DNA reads TGTGCCAGCAGCTTGGTGTCAGGCGCAGATACGCAGTATTTT. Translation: CASSLVSGADTQYF. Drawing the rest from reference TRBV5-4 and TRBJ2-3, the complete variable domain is ETGVTQSPTHLIKTRGQQVTLRCSSQSGHNTVSWYQQALGQGPQFIFQYYREEENGRGNFPPRFSGLQFPNYSSELNVNALELDDSALYLCASSLVSGADTQYFGPGTRLTVL.